A selection of T cell receptor beta chains follows, all from one sample in a study of blood T cell repertoires in COVID-19. Profiled with immunoSEQ multiplex PCR; TCRdb holds only in-frame clones, not every one. This sample carries 310,000 or so clones, 80% to 90% of them seen once, and the ten largest clones take around 9%. Sequencing used PBMCs or T cells enriched from blood (not recorded which). These receptors were obtained from a woman under 30 who had recovered from COVID-19. Each CDR3 is given with its conserved first and last residue. Size values are once, few and many counts, or a class for expanded clones, and some rows have none.

j_call v_call clone_size cdr3_aa
TRBJ1-2 TRBV6-1 . CASSEGGGYSDEDYGYTF
TRBJ2-1 TRBV28 . CASSTRLAGEGNEQFF
TRBJ1-1 TRBV7-2 . CASSFGGGNTEAFF
TRBJ1-2 TRBV6-5 . CASSYSPEPGGYTF
TRBJ2-7 TRBV5-6 once CASSRTSYEQYF
TRBJ2-1 TRBV18 once CASSPVAGANEQFF
TRBJ1-2 TRBV5-6 . CASSLVGTKNYGYTF
TRBJ2-5 TRBV11-2 . CASSLGQGHRETQYF
TRBJ1-6 TRBV7-8 . CASSSDRGFRNSPLHF
TRBJ2-1 TRBV6-1 . CASREYSSGGLYNEQFF
TRBJ1-1 TRBV7-2 . CASSSGQPHTPNTEAFF
TRBJ1-4 TRBV2 . CASTRVEDSEKLFF
TRBJ2-3 TRBV14 . CASSQDSRGAGTDTQYF
TRBJ2-1 TRBV29-1 once CSVERRGEMHNEQFF
TRBJ1-5 TRBV27 . CASSLNVQGNQPQHF
TRBJ1-2 TRBV7-2 . CASSLAQTGVGYTF
TRBJ1-3 TRBV2 . CASMASSGNTIYF
TRBJ2-2 TRBV6-2/TRBV6-3 once CASSIQGERHTGELFF
TRBJ2-5 TRBV11-3 . CASSLGSTRGETQYF
TRBJ2-5 TRBV10-3 . CAISESGPETQYF
TRBJ1-6 TRBV2 few CASSTDSSYNSPLHF
TRBJ2-1 TRBV5-5 few CASSLGTSGYYNEQFF
TRBJ1-5 TRBV6-2/TRBV6-3 . CASSDTALRPVLGPQHF
TRBJ2-7 TRBV4-3 . CASSQDVDVESSYEQYF
TRBJ2-3 TRBV7-3 . CASSPSGRRGTDTQYF
TRBJ1-2 TRBV25-1 . CASSVGGDYGYTF
TRBJ1-1 TRBV29-1 . CSVLAGGWTEAFF
TRBJ1-2 TRBV14 once CASSQITGTGIGYTF
TRBJ2-2 TRBV9 . CASSDRTSGGHGELFF
TRBJ1-2 TRBV2 . CASSPTGVGGYTF
TRBJ1-4 TRBV2 . CASSGGTGNGNEKLFF
TRBJ1-5 TRBV7-9 few CASSLIQGQPQHF